A selection of T cell receptor beta chains follows, all from one sample in a study of T cell repertoires in cytomegalovirus infection. Each CDR3 protein is one row after TCRdb ran MiXCR on the reads. The repertoire consists of roughly 190,000 distinct CDR3 sequences, with approximately 9.6% occurring once and the leading ten covering roughly 5%. Sequenced material: PBMCs. The receptors derive from a human donor in good health (CMV status not recorded). Some clones in this sample may be carry-over from other donors' samples. CDR3s include the opening cysteine and the closing phenylalanine or tryptophan. A D gene is named only where the DNA matches it firmly. Rows give clone size only sometimes, using once, few, many, or a class for an expanded clone.

clone_size j_call v_call d_call cdr3_length cdr3_nt cdr3_aa
many TRBJ2-1 TRBV6-2/TRBV6-3 TRBD2 14 TGTGCCAGCAGGAGGGCGGGGGGGAACAATGAGCAGTTCTTC CASRRAGGNNEQFF
many TRBJ1-1 TRBV5-6 - 14 TGTGCCAGCACCCTGGGACGGTTGAACACTGAAGCTTTCTTT CASTLGRLNTEAFF
many TRBJ2-7 TRBV19 TRBD1 15 TGTGCCAGTAGTATTCTTGGACAGGGAGTCCACGAGCAGTACTTC CASSILGQGVHEQYF
many TRBJ2-7 TRBV7-8 - 14 TGTGCCAGCAGCTCAGAAGAGGCGGGCTACGAGCAGTACTTC CASSSEEAGYEQYF
- TRBJ2-7 TRBV4-2 - 16 TGTGCCAGCAGCGGGGATGCTAGCGACCCGTCCTACGAGCAGTACTTC CASSGDASDPSYEQYF
many TRBJ1-5 TRBV7-2 - 12 TGTGCCAGCAGCCCACGGGATCAGCCCCAGCATTTT CASSPRDQPQHF
few TRBJ1-1 TRBV6-2/TRBV6-3 - 15 TGTGCCAGCAGTGAAAGTGGCAGATCGAACACTGAAGCTTTCTTT CASSESGRSNTEAFF
many TRBJ2-1 TRBV7-8 TRBD2 17 TGTGCCAGCAGCTTAGCTCGCGGGCTAGCGGGGTACAATGAGCAGTTCTTC CASSLARGLAGYNEQFF
- TRBJ2-5 TRBV14 - 14 TGTGCCAGCAGCCAATCAGAGATTTTGGAGACCCAGTACTTC CASSQSEILETQYF
- TRBJ1-1 TRBV15 TRBD1 16 TGTGCCACCAGCTGGGGACAGGGGGGACCTGACACTGAAGCTTTCTTT CATSWGQGGPDTEAFF
- TRBJ2-2 TRBV20-1 TRBD2 15 TGCAGTGCTAGGGTGGCGGGAGGATCGACCGGGGAGCTGTTTTTT CSARVAGGSTGELFF